The 17 T cell receptor beta chains reported below all come from one sample, sequenced in a study of T cell responses to AZD1222 COVID-19 vaccine. Libraries were prepared by immunoSEQ multiplex PCR; TCRdb keeps only in-frame clonotypes and omits some of them. This sample carries tens of thousands of clones, approximately 91% of them seen once, and the ten largest clones take about 24%. Here the sequenced sample was peripheral blood, taken on day 0 of AZD1222 vaccination. All receptors derive from an adult in good health.

This clone showed up just once. The chain combines TRBV7-8 with TRBJ1-4, with TRBD1 matching 7 bases. This CDR3 spans 15 amino acids. J lost 8 bases, V lost 5 bases, and 11 bases had no gene match. Looked up from germline, CDR1 is SGHVS and CDR2 is FQNEAQ. The CDR3: CASSGPGQNVEKLFF. The CDR3 nucleotides are TGTGCCAGCAGCGGTCCGGGACAGAATGTGGAAAAACTGTTTTTT.

The chain has TRBV6-2 or TRBV6-3 and TRBJ2-7, with D possibly matching TRBD1 (5 bases). Trimming shortened V by 6 bases and J by 1 base, and 16 bases separated the two germline ends. Germline CDR1 MNHEY, CDR2 SVGEGT. The CDR3 runs 15 residues. The CDR3 is CASSKNRRQSYEQYF. For the CDR3, the DNA is TGTGCCAGCAGCAAAAACAGGAGACAATCCTACGAGCAGTACTTC.

The chain has TRBV7-9 and TRBJ1-4, with 7 bases aligning to TRBD1. CDR3 size: 17 residues. Germline lookup yields CDR1 SEHNR and CDR2 FQNEAQ (reference sequence). The V gene end was trimmed by 5 bases and the J gene end by 8 bases; junction bases not matched to a gene: 17. CDR3 nucleotide sequence: TGTGCCAGCAGCATTTATGGGGGAAAGGGGGCGAGAGAAAAACTGTTTTTT. This translates into CASSIYGGKGAREKLFF.

The chain combines TRBV6-2 or TRBV6-3 with TRBJ2-7; D unclear. Trimming left V 5 bases short and J 1 base short, with 15 bases between. Germline loops: CDR1 MNHEY, CDR2 SVGEGT. This CDR3 has 15 residues. The CDR3 reads CASSPVPAQSYEQYF. Written as DNA, the CDR3 is TGTGCCAGCAGTCCCGTTCCAGCCCAATCCTACGAGCAGTACTTC.

The V and J genes are TRBV7-2 and TRBJ1-1; 7 bases align to TRBD1. Germline V gene lookup returns CDR1 SGHTA and CDR2 FQGNSA. The CDR3 length is 15 residues. The V and J ends lost 3 bases and 3 bases, in that order; junction bases with no gene match: 7. The CDR3 nucleotides are TGTGCCAGCAGCTTCGACAGGGTATACGACACTGAAGCTTTCTTT. Encoded protein: CASSFDRVYDTEAFF.

The sample holds a few counts of this clone. This chain links TRBV19 with TRBJ1-1; TRBD1 is a possible D gene (6 bases). V was cut by 2 bases and J by 5 bases, with 9 bases left in between. The CDR3 extends over 13 amino acids. CDR1 is LNHDA, CDR2 SQIVND, per germline (reference sequence). CDR3 protein: CASSIRGGTEAFF. The CDR3, as DNA: TGTGCCAGTAGTATAAGGGGGGGGACTGAAGCTTTCTTT.

The rearrangement uses TRBV5-1 and TRBJ2-7; D may match TRBD1 or TRBD2 (5 bases each). CDR1 and CDR2 from the germline V gene are SGHRS and YFSETQ. The ends were cut back, 5 bases at V and 0 bases at J, with 12 bases in the middle. The CDR3 is 14 amino acids. CDR3 DNA: TGCGCCAGCAGATCCGGGGCGACCTCCTACGAGCAGTACTTC. Amino acid sequence: CASRSGATSYEQYF.

The chain employs TRBV2 and TRBJ2-3; a possible D gene is TRBD1 (6 bases). The germline CDR1 and CDR2 sequences are SNHLY and FYNNEI. The CDR3 consists of 14 residues. Deletions cut 5 bases from V and 2 bases from J, with 11 bases between. The CDR3 bases are TGTGCCAGCAGTTTCCAGGGGTCCACAGATACGCAGTATTTT. Its protein is CASSFQGSTDTQYF. Variable domain in full (rest from reference TRBV2 and TRBJ2-3): EPEVTQTPSHQVTQMGQEVILRCVPISNHLYFYWYRQILGQKVEFLVSFYNNEISEKSEIFDDQFSVERPDGSNFTLKIRSTKLEDSAMYFCASSFQGSTDTQYFGPGTRLTVL.

This chain connects TRBV7-2 to TRBJ1-2; 9 bases are a match to TRBD1. Germline CDR1 reads SGHTA; CDR2 reads FQGNSA. This CDR3 has 15 amino acids. The V and J ends lost 4 bases and 7 bases, in that order; junction bases with no gene match: 10. The chain's CDR3 is CASSSGTGGGLGYTF. The CDR3 region has the DNA TGTGCCAGCAGCTCCGGAACAGGGGGCGGGCTTGGCTACACCTTC.

On this clone: This specimen includes other DNA sequences encoding the same CDR3. The gene calls are TRBV5-1 and TRBJ1-1; 7 bases match TRBD1. The germline V gene has CDR1 SGHRS and CDR2 YFSETQ. This CDR3 has 14 amino acids. Trimming took 2 bases from V and 1 from J; bases not matched to a gene: 2. DNA for the CDR3: TGCGCCAGCAGCTTACGGACAGGGAACACTGAAGCTTTCTTT. This encodes CASSLRTGNTEAFF.

The chain recombines TRBV7-9 with TRBJ2-7, with 9 bases lining up with TRBD2. The V gene's germline CDR1 is SEHNR and CDR2 FQNEAQ (reference sequence). The CDR3 contains 14 residues. Losses at the gene ends were 4 bases for V and 1 base for J; bases not matched to a gene: 2. The CDR3 nucleotides read TGTGCCAGCAGCTCTAGCGGGGCTTCCTACGAGCAGTACTTC. Translation: CASSSSGASYEQYF.

This sequence joins TRBV7-2 and TRBJ1-2; D is ambiguous. This CDR3 region has 13 residues. With 6 bases removed from V and 5 bases from J, the gap between germline ends came to 13 bases. CDR1 SGHTA and CDR2 FQGNSA come from the germline V gene. The CDR3 DNA sequence: TGTGCCAGCAGATACGATGGGAATTATGGCTACACCTTC. Translation: CASRYDGNYGYTF.

The genes are TRBV29-1 and TRBJ1-3; D unclear. This CDR3 is built from 12 residues. V was cut by 6 bases and J by 5 bases, with 11 bases left in between. In germline, CDR1 is SQVTM, CDR2 ANQGSEA. CDR3 nucleotides: TGCAGCGTCGACCGTGGGCGAAACACCATATATTTT. Protein: CSVDRGRNTIYF. Full variable domain (missing parts from reference TRBV29-1 and TRBJ1-3): SAVISQKPSRDICQRGTSLTIQCQVDSQVTMMFWYRQQPGQSLTLIATANQGSEATYESGFVIDKFPISRPNLTFSTLTVSNMSPEDSSIYLCSVDRGRNTIYFGEGSWLTVV.

This rearrangement joins TRBV29-1 to TRBJ1-5; D not resolved. From germline, CDR1 is SQVTM and CDR2 ANQGSEA. This CDR3 is 12 amino acids long. V was trimmed by 5 bases and J by 0 bases, leaving 5 bases between them. This CDR3 reads CSVMNSNQPQHF. The CDR3, as DNA: TGCAGCGTTATGAATAGCAATCAGCCCCAGCATTTT.

This clone was picked up one time. The rearrangement links TRBV28 to TRBJ2-1; 12 nucleotides agree with TRBD1. V was clipped by 6 bases and J by 5 bases; unmatched bases: 5. The CDR3 extends over 15 amino acids. The germline gives CDR1 MDHEN, CDR2 SYDVKM. The DNA of the CDR3 is TGTGCCAGCAGGCCGGGACAGGGGGCCCACAATGAGCAGTTCTTC. Translated, it gives CASRPGQGAHNEQFF.

V and J are TRBV21-1 and TRBJ2-1; the DNA was not compared with TRBD2, the D call given in the table. TRBV21-1 is given as a pseudogene. CDR3 length: 15 amino acids. The CDR3 DNA sequence: TGTGCCAGCAGCCTCCGGGGCGGGGCGGGCGATGAGCAGTTCTTC. Translating it yields CASSLRGGAGDEQFF.

This clone was counted only a few times. V is TRBV5-1 and J is TRBJ1-3; the D is unclear. Germline values: CDR1 SGHRS, CDR2 YFSETQ. Trimming stripped 0 bases from V and 5 bases from J, with 9 bases between. This CDR3 contains 14 residues. CDR3 sequence (DNA): TGCGCCAGCAGCTTGGCCGAAAGCAGAAACACCATATATTTT. Translation: CASSLAESRNTIYF.